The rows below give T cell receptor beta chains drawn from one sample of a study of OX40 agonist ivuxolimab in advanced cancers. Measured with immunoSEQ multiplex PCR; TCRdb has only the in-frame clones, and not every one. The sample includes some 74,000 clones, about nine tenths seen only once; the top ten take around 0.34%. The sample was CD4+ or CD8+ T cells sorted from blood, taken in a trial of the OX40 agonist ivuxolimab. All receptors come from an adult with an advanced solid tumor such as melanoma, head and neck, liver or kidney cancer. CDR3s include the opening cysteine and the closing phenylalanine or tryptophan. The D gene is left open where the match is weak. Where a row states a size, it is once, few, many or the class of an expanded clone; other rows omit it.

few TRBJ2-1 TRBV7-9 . CASSLARDNEQFF TGTGCCAGCAGCTTAGCCAGAGACAATGAGCAGTTCTTC
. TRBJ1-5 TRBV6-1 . CASSEVGSNQPQHF TGTGCCAGCAGTGAAGTGGGCAGCAATCAGCCCCAGCATTTT
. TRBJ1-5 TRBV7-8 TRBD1 CASSFGGQTNQPQHF TGTGCCAGCAGCTTCGGGGGACAGACTAATCAGCCCCAGCATTTT
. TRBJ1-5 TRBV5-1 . CASSYQGSQPQHF TGCGCCAGCAGCTACCAGGGCTCTCAGCCCCAGCATTTT
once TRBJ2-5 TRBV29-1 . CSVEPSETQYF TGCAGCGTTGAGCCGTCCGAGACCCAGTACTTC
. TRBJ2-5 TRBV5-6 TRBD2 CASSLGLAGAVVGTQYF TGTGCCAGCAGTCTAGGACTAGCGGGGGCCGTGGTTGGGACCCAGTACTTC
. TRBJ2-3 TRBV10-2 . CASSGGPVGVTDTQYF TGCGCCAGCAGCGGGGGCCCAGTGGGGGTCACAGATACGCAGTATTTT
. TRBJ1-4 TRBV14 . CASSQAWGAGEKLFF TGTGCCAGCAGCCAAGCTTGGGGAGCAGGTGAAAAACTGTTTTTT
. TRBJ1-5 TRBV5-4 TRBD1 CASSLGQGAGQPQHF TGTGCCAGCAGCTTGGGGCAGGGGGCCGGTCAGCCCCAGCATTTT
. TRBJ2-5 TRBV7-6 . CASSIMRETQYF TGTGCCAGCAGTATAATGCGGGAGACCCAGTACTTC
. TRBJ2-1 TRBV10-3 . CAISLRGPMSYNEQFF TGTGCCATCAGCCTCCGAGGACCGATGTCCTACAATGAGCAGTTCTTC
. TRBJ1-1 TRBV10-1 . CASSLGATTEAFF TGCGCCAGCAGTTTGGGGGCGACCACTGAAGCTTTCTTT
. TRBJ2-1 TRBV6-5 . CASSYSSTRGGSEQFF TGTGCCAGCAGTTACTCGAGCACTAGGGGTGGCAGTGAGCAGTTCTTC
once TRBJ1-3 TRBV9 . CASSVGGGDTIYF TGTGCCAGCAGCGTAGGAGGGGGAGACACCATATATTTT
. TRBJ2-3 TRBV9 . CASSVAEGKQYF TGTGCCAGCAGCGTAGCAGAAGGAAAGCAGTATTTT
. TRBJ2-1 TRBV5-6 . CASSRNRATYNEQFF TGTGCCAGCAGCCGAAACAGGGCAACCTACAATGAGCAGTTCTTC
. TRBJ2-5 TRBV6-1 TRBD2 CASKGLAGVGETQYF TGTGCCAGCAAAGGACTAGCGGGGGTCGGAGAGACCCAGTACTTC
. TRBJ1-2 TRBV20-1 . CSARESYGYTF TGCAGTGCTAGAGAATCATATGGCTACACCTTC
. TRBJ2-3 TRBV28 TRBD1 CASSSDRDRGDTQYF TGTGCCAGCAGTTCCGACCGGGACAGGGGAGATACGCAGTATTTT
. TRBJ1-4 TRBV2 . CASRKGGGEKLFF TGTGCCAGCAGGAAGGGGGGGGGTGAAAAACTGTTTTTT
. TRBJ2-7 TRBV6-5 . CASSSRGYEQYF TGTGCCAGCAGTTCCAGGGGCTACGAGCAGTACTTC
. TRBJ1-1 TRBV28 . CASWMNTEAFF TGTGCCAGCTGGATGAACACTGAAGCTTTCTTT
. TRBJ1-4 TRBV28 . CASSKGQRTTNEKLFF TGTGCCAGCAGTAAAGGACAGCGAACAACTAATGAAAAACTGTTTTTT
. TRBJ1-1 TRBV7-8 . CASKRYFTEAFF TGTGCCAGCAAAAGATATTTTACTGAAGCTTTCTTT
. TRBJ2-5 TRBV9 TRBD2 CASSPGGGGQKTQYF TGTGCCAGCAGCCCCGGGGGCGGGGGGCAGAAGACCCAGTACTTC
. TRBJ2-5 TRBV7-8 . CASSLVSETQYF TGTGCCAGCAGCTTAGTAAGTGAGACCCAGTACTTC
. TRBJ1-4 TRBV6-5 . CASRSRASRREKLFF TGTGCCAGCAGGAGCCGGGCCTCAAGGCGGGAAAAACTGTTTTTT
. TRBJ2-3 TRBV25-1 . CASSVGPHSTDTQYF TGTGCCAGCAGTGTCGGGCCTCATAGCACAGATACGCAGTATTTT
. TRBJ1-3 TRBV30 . CAWSVTDTFLSGNTIYF TGTGCCTGGAGTGTGACAGATACATTCCTCTCTGGAAACACCATATATTTT
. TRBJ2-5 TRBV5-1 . CASSLIRGDQETQYF TGCGCCAGCAGCTTGATCAGGGGGGACCAAGAGACCCAGTACTTC
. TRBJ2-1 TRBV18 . CASSLPADEQFF TGTGCCAGCTCACTGCCCGCCGATGAGCAGTTCTTC
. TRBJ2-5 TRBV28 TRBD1 CASSSPGTAQETQYF TGTGCCAGCAGTTCCCCCGGGACAGCCCAAGAGACCCAGTACTTC
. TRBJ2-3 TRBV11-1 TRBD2 CASSSGLAGGTDTQYF TGTGCCAGCAGCTCGGGACTAGCGGGGGGCACAGATACGCAGTATTTT
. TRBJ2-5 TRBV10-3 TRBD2 CAISREGETQYF TGTGCCATCAGTCGGGAGGGGGAGACCCAGTACTTC
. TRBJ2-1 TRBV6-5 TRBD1 CASSGTGRYNEQFF TGTGCCAGCAGTGGGACAGGGAGGTACAATGAGCAGTTCTTC
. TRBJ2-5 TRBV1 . CTSSQERIRARAETQYF TGCACCAGCAGCCAAGAACGGATAAGGGCCAGGGCGGAGACCCAGTACTTC
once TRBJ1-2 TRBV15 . CATSRGGSGPNYGYTF TGTGCCACCAGCAGAGGGGGGTCAGGGCCTAACTATGGCTACACCTTC
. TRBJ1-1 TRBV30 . CAWTRQVTEAFF TGTGCCTGGACCCGACAGGTTACTGAAGCTTTCTTT
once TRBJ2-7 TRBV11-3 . CASSLMGDNYEQYF TGTGCCAGCAGCTTAATGGGGGACAACTACGAGCAGTACTTC
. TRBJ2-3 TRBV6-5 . CASRRTDTQYF TGTGCCAGCAGAAGGACGGATACGCAGTATTTT
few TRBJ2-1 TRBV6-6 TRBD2 CASSYEAGAYNEQFF TGTGCCAGCAGTTACGAAGCGGGGGCTTACAATGAGCAGTTCTTC
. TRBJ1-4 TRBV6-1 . CASSEIGTSEKLFF TGTGCCAGCAGTGAAATAGGGACGTCTGAAAAACTGTTTTTT
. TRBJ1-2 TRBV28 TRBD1 CASQDFPGQGPGYTF TGTGCCAGCCAAGACTTTCCGGGACAGGGCCCTGGCTACACCTTC